This T cell receptor (beta chain) was captured by sequencing in a study of CD8+ T cells in alopecia areata. Study details: The drug, oral tofacitinib, was given to treated patients at 5 to 10 mg twice daily.

Per germline, CDR1 SGHAT and CDR2 FQNNGV. V dropped 3 bases and J dropped 10 bases, with 16 bases sitting between them. This CDR3 is built from 14 residues. As regards this clone: What it recognizes is unknown.

General study results and limits: It was lesional scalp, especially alopecia totalis/universalis, that showed higher clonality than normal scalp.

Investigators isolated RNA and reverse transcribed it into cDNA to act as the sequencing template. The assay was immunoSEQ multiplex PCR, and TCRdb's table has in-frame clones only and misses some. The sample holds about 97,000 clones, approximately 42% seen once. The sample was CD4+ T cells sorted from blood. This chain joins TRBV11-2 and TRBJ2-1; no clear D gene. The clonotype was recovered from a human donor with alopecia areata. CDR3 residues: CASSFLTRREEQFF. In nucleotides, the CDR3 is TGTGCCAGCAGCTTTTTGACCCGACGCGAGGAGCAGTTCTTC.